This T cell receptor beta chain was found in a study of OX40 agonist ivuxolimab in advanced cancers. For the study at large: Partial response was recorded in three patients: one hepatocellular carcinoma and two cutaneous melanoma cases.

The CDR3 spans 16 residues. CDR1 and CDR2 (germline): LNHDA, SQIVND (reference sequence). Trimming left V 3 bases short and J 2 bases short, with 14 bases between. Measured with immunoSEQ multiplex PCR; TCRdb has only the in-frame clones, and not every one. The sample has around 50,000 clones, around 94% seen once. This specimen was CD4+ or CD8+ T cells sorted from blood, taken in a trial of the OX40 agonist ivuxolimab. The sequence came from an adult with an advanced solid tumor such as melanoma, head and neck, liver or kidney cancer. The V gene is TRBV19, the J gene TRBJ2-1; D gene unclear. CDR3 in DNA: TGTGCCAGTAGTATCTCCCCCATTACCACCTACAATGAGCAGTTCTTC. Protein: CASSISPITTYNEQFF.